One and the same sample provided the 4 T cell receptor beta chains below, sequenced in a study of CD8 T cells in ankylosing spondylitis. TCRdb re-analysed the 5' RACE reads in MiXCR, keeping a single row per CDR3 protein. The sample has 190,000 or so distinct CDR3 sequences; roughly 13% are singletons. Sample: blood, either unsorted or a sorted T cell fraction (not recorded which). The receptors shown here come from a male donor with ankylosing spondylitis or in good health (not recorded which).

The genes are TRBV7-9 and TRBJ1-2; D ambiguous. CDR1 is SEHNR and CDR2 is FQNEAQ in the germline V gene (reference sequence). The CDR3 runs 14 residues. V gave up 5 bases and J gave up 0 bases, with 10 bases separating them. CDR3 protein: CASSQSGTNYGYTF. The CDR3 region has the DNA TGTGCCAGCAGCCAATCGGGCACTAACTATGGCTACACCTTC.

This clonotype was seen a handful of times. The rearrangement links TRBV4-3 to TRBJ2-1; no clear D gene. Trimming shortened V by 5 bases and J by 8 bases, and 16 bases separated the two germline ends. The V gene's germline CDR1 is LGHNA and CDR2 YSLEER. The CDR3 is made up of 14 amino acids. CDR3 residues: CASSSELGSDEQFF. The CDR3 bases are TGCGCCAGCAGCTCCGAGTTGGGGTCGGATGAGCAGTTCTTC.

The genes are TRBV7-9 and TRBJ2-3; 7 positions agree with TRBD1. V shed 5 bases and J 5 bases; nucleotides not matched to a gene: 10. CDR3 length equals 15 residues. The germline CDR1 and CDR2 sequences are SEHNR and FQNEAQ (reference sequence). CDR3: CASSRLTGKGDTQYF. The CDR3 DNA follows: TGTGCCAGCAGCCGACTGACAGGGAAAGGAGATACGCAGTATTTT.

This chain joins TRBV3-1 and TRBJ2-7, with unresolved D. This CDR3 region has 13 residues. Germline V gene lookup returns CDR1 LGHDT and CDR2 YNNKEL (reference sequence). V dropped 1 base and J dropped 0 bases, with 4 bases sitting between them. The CDR3: CASSQGHSYEQYF. The CDR3 DNA sequence: TGTGCCAGCAGCCAAGGGCACTCCTACGAGCAGTACTTC.